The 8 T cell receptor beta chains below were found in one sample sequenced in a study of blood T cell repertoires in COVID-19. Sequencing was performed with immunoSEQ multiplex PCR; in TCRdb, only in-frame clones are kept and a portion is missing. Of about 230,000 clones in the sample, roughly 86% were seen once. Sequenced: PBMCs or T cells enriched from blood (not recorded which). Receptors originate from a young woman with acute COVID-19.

The CDR3 protein is CATSSPGPQHF. CDR3 DNA: TGTGCCACCAGCAGCCCCGGGCCCCAGCATTTT. This sequence joins TRBV15 and TRBJ1-5; D is ambiguous. The V gene's germline CDR1 is LNHNV and CDR2 YYDKDF (reference sequence). V gave up 3 bases and J gave up 9 bases, with 6 bases separating them. The length of the CDR3 is 11 residues.

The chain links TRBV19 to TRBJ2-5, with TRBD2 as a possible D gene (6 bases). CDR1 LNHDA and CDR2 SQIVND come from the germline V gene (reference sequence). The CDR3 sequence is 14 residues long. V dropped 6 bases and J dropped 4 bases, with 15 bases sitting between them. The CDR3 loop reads CASRGDSHGETQYF. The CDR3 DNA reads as TGTGCCAGTAGGGGGGACTCCCACGGAGAGACCCAGTACTTC.

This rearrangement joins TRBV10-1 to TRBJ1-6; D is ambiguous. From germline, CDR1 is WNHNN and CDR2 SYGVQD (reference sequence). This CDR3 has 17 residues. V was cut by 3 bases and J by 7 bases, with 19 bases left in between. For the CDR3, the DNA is TGCGCCAGCAGTGAAGGTAGTACCGGGAGCCTGAATTCACCCCTCCACTTT. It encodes CASSEGSTGSLNSPLHF.

CDR3 in amino acids: CASSVVGGGPWDTQYF. The CDR3 DNA reads TGTGCCAGCAGCGTAGTGGGCGGGGGCCCGTGGGATACGCAGTATTTT. The chain carries TRBV9 and TRBJ2-3; possibly TRBD2 for D (7 bases). V lost 0 bases and J 6 bases, leaving 17 bases between the germline ends. The CDR3 has 16 residues. CDR1 and CDR2 (germline): SGDLS, YYNGEE.

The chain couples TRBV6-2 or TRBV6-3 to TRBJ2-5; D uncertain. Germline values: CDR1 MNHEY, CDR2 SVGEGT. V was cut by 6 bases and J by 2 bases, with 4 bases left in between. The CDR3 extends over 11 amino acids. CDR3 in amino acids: CASSLQETQYF. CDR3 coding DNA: TGTGCCAGCAGCCTACAAGAGACCCAGTACTTC.

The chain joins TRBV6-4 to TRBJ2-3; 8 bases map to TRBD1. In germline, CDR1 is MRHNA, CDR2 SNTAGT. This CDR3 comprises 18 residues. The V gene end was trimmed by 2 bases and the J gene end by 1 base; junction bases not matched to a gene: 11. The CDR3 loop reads CASSDLPAGGSRTDTQYF. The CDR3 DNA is TGTGCCAGCAGTGACCTGCCTGCAGGGGGCTCCCGCACAGATACGCAGTATTTT.

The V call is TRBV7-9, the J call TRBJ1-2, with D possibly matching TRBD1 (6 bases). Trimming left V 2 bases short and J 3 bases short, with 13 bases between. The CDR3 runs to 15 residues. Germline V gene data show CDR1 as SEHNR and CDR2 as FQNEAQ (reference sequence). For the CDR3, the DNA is TGTGCCAGCAGCTTAAGCTCGACAGGCGACTATGGCTACACCTTC. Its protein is CASSLSSTGDYGYTF.

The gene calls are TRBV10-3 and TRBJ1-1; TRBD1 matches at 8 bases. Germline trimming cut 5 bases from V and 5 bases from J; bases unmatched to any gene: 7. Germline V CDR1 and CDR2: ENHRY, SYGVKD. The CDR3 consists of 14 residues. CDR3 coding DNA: TGTGCCATCAGTTTAGACAGGGGAAGGACTGAAGCTTTCTTT. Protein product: CAISLDRGRTEAFF.